These 8 T cell receptor beta chains came from one sample sequenced in a study of T cells after yellow fever vaccination. TCRdb called the 5' RACE reads again in MiXCR, with one record for every CDR3 protein. The sample comprises approximately 550,000 distinct CDR3 sequences, roughly 19% of which are singletons, and roughly an eighth rests with the top ten. The sample in question was PBMCs, obtained 15 days after the yellow fever booster vaccination. The receptors stem from a man between 25 and 39 years old who received the YFV17D yellow fever vaccine.

This chain connects TRBV7-2 to TRBJ2-7; perhaps TRBD2 as D (6 bases). V gave up 8 bases and J gave up 5 bases, with 16 bases separating them. CDR3 length equals 13 residues. CDR1 and CDR2 (germline): SGHTA, FQGNSA. CDR3 in DNA: TGTGCCAGCTCCCGACTAGTAACCCACGAGCAGTACTTC. Translated, it gives CASSRLVTHEQYF.

This clonotype was observed a few times. This chain links TRBV7-9 with TRBJ2-7, with 7 positions matching TRBD1. The CDR3 runs to 16 residues. The germline V gene has CDR1 SEHNR and CDR2 FQNEAQ (reference sequence). V lost 7 bases and J lost 2; bases outside the gene matches: 14. CDR3 DNA sequence: TGTGCCAGCACCCTCCCCGGACAGGCGGAAACCTACGAGCAGTACTTC. It is translated as CASTLPGQAETYEQYF.

The CDR3 region is CASSPTLTSGVYEQYF. In nucleotides, the CDR3 is TGTGCCAGCAGCCCGACGCTGACTAGCGGGGTTTACGAGCAGTACTTC. V usage is TRBV11-2 and J usage is TRBJ2-7; the match to TRBD2 covers 11 bases. After removal of 5 bases from V and 4 bases from J, the junction contained 10 bases not matched to a gene. Germline values: CDR1 SGHAT, CDR2 FQNNGV. The CDR3 is made up of 16 amino acids. Looking up the rest from reference TRBV11-2 and TRBJ2-7 gives the full variable domain: EAGVAQSPRYKIIEKRQSVAFWCNPISGHATLYWYQQILGQGPKLLIQFQNNGVVDDSQLPKDRFSAERLKGVDSTLKIQPAKLEDSAVYLCASSPTLTSGVYEQYFGPGTRLTVT.

This clonotype appeared a few times. The chain links TRBV29-1 to TRBJ2-5; 10 bases match TRBD2. The germline gives CDR1 SQVTM, CDR2 ANQGSEA. The CDR3 totals 15 residues. With V trimmed by 8 bases and J by 5 bases, 14 bases remained unmatched. As DNA, the CDR3 is TGCAGCTTCAGTCCTAGCGGGGGTCGAACGGAGACCCAGTACTTC. Residues: CSFSPSGGRTETQYF.

Ten or more counts support this clonotype. The rearrangement links TRBV5-1 to TRBJ2-2; D gene uncertain. This CDR3 is 13 amino acids long. Germline V gives CDR1 SGHRS, CDR2 YFSETQ. V was cut by 5 bases and J by 7 bases, with 12 bases left in between. CDR3 region: CASRTPGYGELFF. CDR3 DNA sequence: TGCGCCAGCAGAACCCCAGGATACGGGGAGCTGTTTTTT.

The chain recombines TRBV29-1 with TRBJ2-5, with 11 bases matching TRBD1. The CDR3 is 15 amino acids. Per germline, CDR1 SQVTM and CDR2 ANQGSEA. Trimming took 6 bases from V and 4 from J; bases not matched to a gene: 10. DNA for the CDR3: TGCAGCGTCTCACCCCCGGGACAGGGGGGAGAGACCCAGTACTTC. Translating gives CSVSPPGQGGETQYF.

The gene calls are TRBV5-1 and TRBJ2-7; 9 bases line up with TRBD1. V shed 4 bases, J shed 4 bases, and the junction held 9 bases outside the gene matches. Germline loops: CDR1 SGHRS, CDR2 YFSETQ. CDR3 size: 15 residues. The CDR3 spells CASSTAGQGGYEQYF. In nucleotides, the CDR3 is TGCGCCAGCAGCACCGCGGGACAGGGTGGATACGAGCAGTACTTC.

The gene calls are TRBV19 and TRBJ2-3, with no clear D. Trimming cost V 3 bases and J 2 bases, with 6 bases left between them. The CDR3 spans 13 residues. CDR1 LNHDA and CDR2 SQIVND come from the germline V gene (reference sequence). The CDR3 spells CASSIQLTDTQYF. In nucleotides, the CDR3 is TGTGCCAGTAGTATCCAACTCACAGATACGCAGTATTTT.